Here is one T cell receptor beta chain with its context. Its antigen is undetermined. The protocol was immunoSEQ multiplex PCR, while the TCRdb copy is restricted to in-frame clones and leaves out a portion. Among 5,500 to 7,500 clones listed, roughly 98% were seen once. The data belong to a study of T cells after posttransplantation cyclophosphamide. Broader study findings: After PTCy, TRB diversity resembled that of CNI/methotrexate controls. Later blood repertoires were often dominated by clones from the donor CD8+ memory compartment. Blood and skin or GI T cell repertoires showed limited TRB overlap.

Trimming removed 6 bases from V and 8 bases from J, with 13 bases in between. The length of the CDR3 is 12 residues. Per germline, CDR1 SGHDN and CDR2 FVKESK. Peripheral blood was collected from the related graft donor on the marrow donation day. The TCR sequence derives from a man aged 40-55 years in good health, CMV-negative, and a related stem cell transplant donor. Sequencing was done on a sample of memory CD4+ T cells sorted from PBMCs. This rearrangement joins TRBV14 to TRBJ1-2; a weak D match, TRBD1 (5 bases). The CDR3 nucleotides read TGTGCCAGCAGTGTCCAGGGAGGGGGCTACACCTTC. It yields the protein CASSVQGGGYTF.